The 30 T cell receptor beta chains presented below share a single source sample, sequenced in a study of response to subunit inactivated influenza vaccine. TCRdb reprocessed the RT-PCR reads with MiXCR, giving one entry per CDR3 protein. The data show 450,000 to 600,000 distinct CDR3 sequences, 15% to 20% seen once. The sample was CD4+ T cells sorted from PBMCs, taken less than 30 months after vaccination. These receptors originate from a man between 45 and 75 years old who received an inactivated influenza vaccine.

The chain joins TRBV20-1 to TRBJ2-7, with D maybe TRBD1 (6 bases). Between the trimmed V and J ends, which lost 6 bases and 5 bases, there was a span of 14 bases. Germline values: CDR1 DFQATT, CDR2 SNEGSKA (reference sequence). The CDR3 is 12 residues long. The CDR3 sequence is CSARGYLDEQYF. The CDR3 DNA reads TGCAGTGCCAGGGGTTATCTCGACGAGCAGTACTTC.

This rearrangement joins TRBV11-2 to TRBJ2-5, with 10 bases fitting TRBD2. With V trimmed by 5 bases and J by 2 bases, 8 bases remained unmatched. The CDR3 spans 16 residues. The V gene's germline CDR1 is SGHAT and CDR2 FQNNGV. This CDR3 is CASSHRGLAEQETQYF. For the CDR3, the DNA is TGTGCCAGCAGCCACCGAGGACTAGCGGAACAAGAGACCCAGTACTTC.

This clonotype has more than one count but fewer than ten. CDR3: CASSQDGGGYGYTF. The CDR3 DNA sequence: TGCGCCAGCAGCCAAGACGGGGGGGGCTATGGCTACACCTTC. This sequence joins TRBV4-3 and TRBJ1-2; perhaps TRBD1 as D (5 bases). V gave up 0 bases and J gave up 4 bases, with 9 bases separating them. The CDR3 sequence is 14 residues long. Germline assignment: CDR1 LGHNA and CDR2 YSLEER.

V and J are TRBV7-3 and TRBJ2-3; 8 bases are shared with TRBD1. The CDR3 contains 14 residues. Germline CDR1 SGHTA, CDR2 FQGTGA. V lost 6 bases, J lost 4 bases, and 6 bases stayed unmatched. Written as DNA, the CDR3 is TGTGCCAGCAGTAACAGGGGGTACGCAGATACGCAGTATTTT. Translated: CASSNRGYADTQYF. Filled out from reference TRBV7-3 and TRBJ2-3, the complete variable domain reads GAGVSQTPSNKVTEKGKYVELRCDPISGHTALYWYRQSLGQGPEFLIYFQGTGAADDSGLPNDRFFAVRPEGSVSTLKIQRTERGDSAVYLCASSNRGYADTQYFGPGTRLTVL.

As for this clonotype: A much larger clone differs from this one at a single base, so this may be a read error. The chain carries TRBV2 and TRBJ1-1; 11 bases align to TRBD1. Germline CDR1 reads SNHLY; CDR2 reads FYNNEI. V gave up 7 bases and J gave up 3 bases; unmatched junction bases: 1. The CDR3 runs 13 residues. The CDR3 sequence is CASKGQGDTEAFF. The CDR3 nucleotides read TGTGCCAGCAAGGGACAGGGGGACACTGAAGCTTTCTTT.

This clonotype came up many times. This chain uses TRBV7-8 with TRBJ2-7; D is possibly TRBD1 (6 bases). The CDR3 spans 16 residues. Germline CDR1 reads SGHVS; CDR2 reads FQNEAQ. V lost 3 bases to trimming and J lost 2 bases, with 17 bases between them. This CDR3 is CASSLARQELTYEQYF. The CDR3 region has the DNA TGTGCCAGCAGCTTGGCTAGACAGGAGCTCACCTACGAGCAGTACTTC.

The chain recombines TRBV25-1 with TRBJ2-1; D gene unclear. CDR3 length: 13 residues. Germline V gene data show CDR1 as MGHDK and CDR2 as SYGVNS. The V and J ends lost 2 bases and 14 bases respectively, with 16 bases between them. The CDR3, as DNA: TGTGCCAGCAGTGAAAGTCACGACACCTGGAAGTTCTTC. This gives the protein CASSESHDTWKFF.

Only a few counts were recorded for this clonotype. This chain joins TRBV14 and TRBJ1-2, with no clear D. CDR1 SGHDN and CDR2 FVKESK come from the germline V gene. The CDR3 length is 13 residues. Trimming cost V 4 bases and J 1 base, with 7 bases left between them. The CDR3 reads CASSRVINYGYTF. DNA of the CDR3: TGTGCCAGCAGCCGGGTTATTAACTATGGCTACACCTTC.

V gene TRBV5-1 combines with J gene TRBJ2-3; 12 positions agree with TRBD2. CDR3 size: 18 residues. Germline-derived CDR1 and CDR2 are SGHRS and YFSETQ. J was trimmed by 2 bases and V by 1 base; bases with no gene match: 8. The CDR3 loop reads CASSLTTGTSGFTDTQYF. The CDR3 DNA reads as TGCGCCAGCAGCTTGACGACCGGGACTAGCGGGTTCACAGATACGCAGTATTTT.

The chain couples TRBV20-1 to TRBJ2-1; 8 positions match TRBD2. The germline V gene has CDR1 DFQATT and CDR2 SNEGSKA (reference sequence). The trim removed 6 bases at V and 2 bases at J, leaving 9 bases unmatched. The CDR3 consists of 15 residues. DNA of the CDR3: TGCAGTGCCGCCCGACCGGGACTAGCCTACAATGAGCAGTTCTTC. This encodes CSAARPGLAYNEQFF.

The chain has TRBV6-2 or TRBV6-3 and TRBJ2-1; 9 bases match TRBD2. J gave up 7 bases and V 3 bases, and 4 bases lay outside the gene matches. CDR1 is MNHEY and CDR2 is SVGEGT in the germline V gene. This CDR3 has 14 amino acids. The DNA of the CDR3 is TGTGCCAGCAGTTATGCGGGGGGGCGAAATGAGCAGTTCTTC. The encoded protein is CASSYAGGRNEQFF.

In its sample, this clonotype was seen a few times. The chain recombines TRBV9 with TRBJ1-4, with D unresolved. CDR1 is SGDLS, CDR2 YYNGEE, per germline. V lost 2 bases, J lost 4 bases, and 9 bases lay in between. CDR3 length: 14 residues. CDR3 residues: CASSVGRINEKLFF. The CDR3 DNA is TGTGCCAGCAGCGTTGGACGGATTAATGAAAAACTGTTTTTT.

This clonotype was counted only a few times. The chain links TRBV6-2 or TRBV6-3 to TRBJ2-7, with D possibly TRBD1 on 6 matching bases. Germline assignment: CDR1 MNHEY and CDR2 SVGEGT. The CDR3 consists of 14 residues. V lost 6 bases, J lost 0 bases, and 12 bases lay in between. The CDR3 nucleotides read TGTGCCAGCAGAGGAACAGGGCTCTCCTACGAGCAGTACTTC. Residues: CASRGTGLSYEQYF.

This chain joins TRBV20-1 and TRBJ2-1; no reliable D call. Germline V gene sequence: CDR1 DFQATT, CDR2 SNEGSKA (reference sequence). Deletions cut 4 bases from V and 4 bases from J, with 17 bases between. The CDR3 loop spans 15 amino acids. The CDR3: CSAIGALRGYNEQFF. CDR3 in DNA: TGCAGTGCTATAGGCGCGTTGAGAGGATACAATGAGCAGTTCTTC.

This chain joins TRBV12-3 or TRBV12-4 and TRBJ1-3, with D possibly TRBD1 on 6 matching bases. The V and J ends lost 6 bases and 2 bases respectively, with 11 bases between them. The CDR3 has 14 amino acids. The CDR3 loop reads CASSPGHTGNTIYF. CDR3 nucleotides: TGTGCCAGCAGCCCGGGACACACTGGAAACACCATATATTTT.

This clonotype was counted only a few times. The V gene is TRBV20-1, the J gene TRBJ1-2; D is undetermined. CDR3 length: 16 residues. Germline values: CDR1 DFQATT, CDR2 SNEGSKA (reference sequence). The V gene lost 0 bases and the J gene lost 1 base, with 15 bases spanning the gap. The CDR3 DNA is TGCAGTGCTAGAGATGGTCGCCTATCCGTTAACTATGGCTACACCTTC. This codes for CSARDGRLSVNYGYTF.

The chain links TRBV21-1 to TRBJ1-5; the D call TRBD1 from the table was never checked on the DNA. TRBV21-1 is tagged as a pseudogene. The CDR3 totals 17 residues. The CDR3 DNA follows: TGTGCCAGCAGCAAACCCCCCGGGGGGGGCGATTGTCAGCCCCAGCATTTT. This translates into CASSKPPGGGDCQPQHF.

The genes are TRBV5-5 and TRBJ2-3; 9 bases map to TRBD2. This CDR3 comprises 16 residues. Per the germline V gene, CDR1 is SGHKS and CDR2 is YYEKEE (reference sequence). V lost 6 bases, J lost 2 bases, and 10 bases stayed unmatched. Written as DNA, the CDR3 is TGTGCCAGCATCATGGATAGCGGGAGTTTCACAGATACGCAGTATTTT. Its translation is CASIMDSGSFTDTQYF.

This clonotype was seen a handful of times. The V call is TRBV18, the J call TRBJ2-7; D might be TRBD1 or TRBD2, each matching 5 bases. From germline, CDR1 is KGHSH and CDR2 LQKENI. This CDR3 spans 15 amino acids. Deletions cut 5 bases from V and 1 base from J, with 15 bases between. CDR3 sequence: CASSFGDRRSYEQYF. Written as DNA, the CDR3 is TGTGCCAGCTCATTCGGGGACCGCCGGTCCTACGAGCAGTACTTC. The whole variable domain, remainder taken from reference TRBV18 and TRBJ2-7, is NAGVMQNPRHLVRRRGQEARLRCSPMKGHSHVYWYRQLPEEGLKFMVYLQKENIIDESGMPKERFSAEFPKEGPSILRIQQVVRGDSAAYFCASSFGDRRSYEQYFGPGTRLTVT.

The chain links TRBV29-1 to TRBJ2-5; TRBD1 aligns across 7 bases. The CDR3 length is 11 residues. Germline CDR1 and CDR2: SQVTM and ANQGSEA. With V trimmed by 4 bases and J by 6 bases, 2 bases remained unmatched. The CDR3, as DNA: TGCAGCGTTGGACAGGGCCAGACCCAGTACTTC. It translates to CSVGQGQTQYF.

This clonotype came up a few times. The rearrangement links TRBV4-2 to TRBJ2-5, with 8 positions matching TRBD2. CDR1 is LGHNA, CDR2 YNFKEQ, per germline. This CDR3 has 15 amino acids. Germline trimming cut 0 bases from V and 4 bases from J; bases unmatched to any gene: 4. In DNA form, the CDR3 reads TGTGCCAGCAGCCAAGATCGGGCGGGAGGAGAGACCCAGTACTTC. Translated, it gives CASSQDRAGGETQYF.

In this sample, this clonotype turned up many times. The gene calls are TRBV7-2 and TRBJ2-5, with a weak D call TRBD1 (6 bases). In germline, CDR1 is SGHTA, CDR2 FQGNSA. Deletions cut 8 bases from V and 9 bases from J, with 22 bases between. This CDR3 comprises 14 residues. DNA for the CDR3: TGTGCCAGCGTTTTGGGGAAGGGGGAGTGGGCCCAGTACTTC. As protein: CASVLGKGEWAQYF. The full variable domain, with the rest looked up from reference TRBV7-2 and TRBJ2-5, is GAGVSQSPSNKVTEKGKDVELRCDPISGHTALYWYRQSLGQGLEFLIYFQGNSAPDKSGLPSDRFSAERTGGSVSTLTIQRTQQEDSAVYLCASVLGKGEWAQYFGPGTRLLVL.

The chain combines TRBV5-4 with TRBJ2-3, with D hard to call. V was trimmed by 2 bases and J by 5 bases, leaving 18 bases between them. CDR3 length: 16 residues. Germline CDR1 reads SGHNT; CDR2 reads YYREEE (reference sequence). This chain's CDR3 is CASSLTGSMGRDTQYF. CDR3 nucleotide sequence: TGTGCCAGCAGCTTAACTGGTTCGATGGGCAGAGATACGCAGTATTTT. The variable domain in full, completed from reference TRBV5-4 and TRBJ2-3, reads ETGVTQSPTHLIKTRGQQVTLRCSSQSGHNTVSWYQQALGQGPQFIFQYYREEENGRGNFPPRFSGLQFPNYSSELNVNALELDDSALYLCASSLTGSMGRDTQYFGPGTRLTVL.

The table lists this clonotype with a few counts. The CDR3 DNA is TGTGCCAGCAGCTTAGGAGGGACAGGGGGCCTTGATGGCTACACCTTC. This gives the protein CASSLGGTGGLDGYTF. The rearrangement uses TRBV7-9 and TRBJ1-2; 12 positions match TRBD1. The CDR3 sequence is 16 residues long. Trimming cost V 1 base and J 6 bases; bases outside gene matches: 6. Per the germline V gene, CDR1 is SEHNR and CDR2 is FQNEAQ (reference sequence).

The J gene is TRBJ2-7, the V gene TRBV6-1, with 10 nucleotides matching TRBD1. Germline CDR1 reads MNHNS; CDR2 reads SASEGT. The CDR3 totals 15 residues. The junction had 9 bases not matched to a gene; V was cut back by 5 bases and J by 5 bases. DNA of the CDR3: TGTGCCAGCAGTCATCCGGGACAGGGGACTCACGAGCAGTACTTC. Translated: CASSHPGQGTHEQYF.

This clonotype has more than one count but fewer than ten. The CDR3 DNA sequence: TGCAGTGCTAGATTTCAACGCGGTAATAGCGACGAGCAGTACTTC. As protein: CSARFQRGNSDEQYF. This sequence joins TRBV20-1 and TRBJ2-7, with D perhaps TRBD2 (5 bases). With 2 bases removed from V and 5 bases from J, the gap between germline ends came to 19 bases. Germline CDR1 reads DFQATT; CDR2 reads SNEGSKA (reference sequence). The CDR3 totals 15 residues.

This clonotype was observed at least ten times. This chain connects TRBV20-1 to TRBJ2-5, with D possibly TRBD1 on 6 matching bases. CDR1 is DFQATT and CDR2 is SNEGSKA in the germline V gene (reference sequence). The CDR3 has 13 residues. Trimming cost V 3 bases and J 2 bases, with 10 bases left between them. CDR3 sequence (DNA): TGCAGTGCTAGGAGGACAGTTCAAGAGACCCAGTACTTC. This sequence encodes CSARRTVQETQYF.

This clonotype was seen a few times. V usage is TRBV4-3 and J usage is TRBJ2-7, with D tentatively TRBD2 (5 bases). V gave up 4 bases and J gave up 5 bases, with 9 bases separating them. The CDR3 extends over 12 amino acids. Germline V gene data show CDR1 as LGHNA and CDR2 as YSLEER. CDR3 nucleotide sequence: TGCGCCAGCAGCCTCTACGGGGACGAGCAGTACTTC. This codes for CASSLYGDEQYF.

This clonotype was detected only a few times. This chain joins TRBV28 and TRBJ2-1; 7 nucleotides match TRBD2. Looked up from germline, CDR1 is MDHEN and CDR2 is SYDVKM. Trimming at V came to 3 bases and at J to 1 base, leaving 3 bases not matched to a gene. The CDR3 covers 15 residues. The CDR3 DNA reads TGTGCCAGCAGTTTCGCGGGAGTGTCCTACAATGAGCAGTTCTTC. This codes for CASSFAGVSYNEQFF.

The rearrangement joins TRBV18 to TRBJ2-7, with TRBD2 identical over 11 bases. The germline gives CDR1 KGHSH, CDR2 LQKENI. This CDR3 has 12 amino acids. Trimming at V came to 6 bases and at J to 7 bases, leaving 2 bases not matched to a gene. In DNA, the CDR3 is TGTGCCAGCTCTAGGACTAGCGGGGAGCAGTACTTC. Encoded protein: CASSRTSGEQYF.